The following is a T cell receptor beta chain sequence with its context. Its antigen is unknown. cDNA libraries for TCR beta contained unique molecular identifiers. TCRdb fed the PCR reads into MiXCR, producing one record per CDR3 protein. In the table there are approximately 660,000 distinct CDR3 sequences, 55% to 60% of which are singletons. The sample comes from a study of post-analysis software for immune sequencing data. General study points: About five TRBV segments were more frequent in patients than controls; TRBV5-6, TRBV5-1 and TRBV20-1 belonged to this group. Controls significantly exceeded multiple sclerosis patients in normalized Chao1 diversity.

Germline V CDR1 and CDR2: SQVTM, ANQGSEA. The V end lost 3 bases, the J end lost 7 bases, and 10 bases lay between the germline ends. The CDR3 extends over 12 amino acids. The chain has TRBV29-1 and TRBJ2-1; D is uncertain. The clonotype comes from a girl aged 2-10 years with multiple sclerosis. The sequenced sample was blood. The CDR3 region is CSVDSGRNEQFF. CDR3 in DNA: TGCAGCGTTGACTCGGGTCGGAATGAGCAGTTCTTC.